Given below is one TCR beta chain in context. Using immunoSEQ multiplex PCR, the repertoire was profiled, and TCRdb retains in-frame clones only, with some absent. The sample lists about 230,000 clones; about 83% were seen once. Looked up from germline, CDR1 is LGHDT and CDR2 is YNNKEL (reference sequence). This CDR3 has 13 residues. J gave up 5 bases and V 7 bases, and 7 bases lay outside the gene matches. The data are from a study of blood T cell repertoires in COVID-19. Turning to the study itself: PBMCs, B-cell-depleted T cells, or T cells provided the cDNA or gDNA that made up the material.

The chain couples TRBV3-1 (or the pseudogene TRBV3-2) to TRBJ2-5; TRBD2 matches at 7 bases. Sequencing input: peripheral blood. This TCR derives from a man of 80 years or more with acute or convalescent COVID-19. CDR3 protein: CASMTPGGETQYF. CDR3 bases: TGTGCCAGCATGACCCCCGGGGGGGAGACCCAGTACTTC.